This T cell receptor (beta chain) appears in the sequencing data of a study of CD8+ T cells in alopecia areata. CDR3 size: 17 residues. After removal of 1 base from V and 2 bases from J, the junction contained 9 bases not matched to a gene. The authors extracted RNA and reverse transcribed it into cDNA as the sequencing template. Only in-frame clones appear in the TCRdb table, and some are missing; sequencing was by immunoSEQ multiplex PCR. The sample yields about 94,000 clones, about two thirds seen once. Sample treatment: oral pan-JAK inhibitor, 5-10 mg twice daily. By share of the sample, this clone is large.

The sequence derives from a human donor with alopecia areata. The rearrangement links TRBV6-7 to TRBJ1-2; TRBD1 matches 8 bases. TRBV6-7 is noted as an ORF with a role that remains uncertain. Sequencing used CD8+ T cells sorted from blood, obtained at approximately week 42, from a patient treated with tofacitinib. The CDR3 region is CASSYLNPGQENYGYTF. The CDR3 DNA reads as TGTGCCAGCAGTTACTTGAATCCGGGACAGGAAAACTATGGCTACACCTTC.